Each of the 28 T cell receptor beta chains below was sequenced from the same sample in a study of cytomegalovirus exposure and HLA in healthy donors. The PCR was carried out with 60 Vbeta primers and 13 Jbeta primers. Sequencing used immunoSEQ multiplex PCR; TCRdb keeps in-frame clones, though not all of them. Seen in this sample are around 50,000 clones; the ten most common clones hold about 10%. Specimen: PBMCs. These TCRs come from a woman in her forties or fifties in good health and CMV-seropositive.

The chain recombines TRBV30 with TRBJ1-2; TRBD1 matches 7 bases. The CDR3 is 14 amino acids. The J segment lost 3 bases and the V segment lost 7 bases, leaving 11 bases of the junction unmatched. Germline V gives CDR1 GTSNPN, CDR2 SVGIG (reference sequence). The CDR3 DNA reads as TGTGCCTCCCAGGTGTCAGGGGGAGACTATGGCTACACCTTC. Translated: CASQVSGGDYGYTF.

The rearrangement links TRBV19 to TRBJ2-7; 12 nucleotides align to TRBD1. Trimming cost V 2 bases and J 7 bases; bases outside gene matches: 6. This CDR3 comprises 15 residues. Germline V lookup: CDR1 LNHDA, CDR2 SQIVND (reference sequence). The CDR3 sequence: CASSIPGTGGGEQYF. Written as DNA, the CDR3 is TGTGCCAGTAGTATACCCGGGACAGGGGGCGGTGAGCAGTACTTC.

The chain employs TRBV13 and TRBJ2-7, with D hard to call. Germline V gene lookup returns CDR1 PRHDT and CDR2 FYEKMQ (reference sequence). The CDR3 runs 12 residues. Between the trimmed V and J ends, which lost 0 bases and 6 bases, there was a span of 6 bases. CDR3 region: CASSLGSGEQYF. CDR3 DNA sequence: TGTGCCAGCAGCTTAGGGTCGGGCGAGCAGTACTTC.

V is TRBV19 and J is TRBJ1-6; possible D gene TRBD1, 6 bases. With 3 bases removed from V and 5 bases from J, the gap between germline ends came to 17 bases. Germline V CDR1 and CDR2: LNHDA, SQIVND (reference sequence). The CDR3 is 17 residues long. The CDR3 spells CASSISWTGHDNSPLHF. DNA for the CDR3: TGTGCCAGTAGTATCTCCTGGACGGGACACGATAATTCACCCCTCCACTTT.

The chain's CDR3 is CSAREVYEQYF. The CDR3 DNA follows: TGCAGTGCCCGAGAAGTTTACGAGCAGTACTTC. The chain links TRBV20-1 to TRBJ2-7; no clear D. Germline V CDR1 and CDR2: DFQATT, SNEGSKA (reference sequence). Trimming pared 6 bases from V and 4 bases from J, leaving 10 bases between. The CDR3 sequence is 11 residues long.

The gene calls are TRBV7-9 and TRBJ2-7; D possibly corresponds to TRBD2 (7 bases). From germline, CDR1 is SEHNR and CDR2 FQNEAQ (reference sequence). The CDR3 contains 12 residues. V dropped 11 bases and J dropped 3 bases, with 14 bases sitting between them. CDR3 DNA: TGTGCCTCCGCCGGGGGGCTCTACGAGCAGTACTTC. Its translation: CASAGGLYEQYF.

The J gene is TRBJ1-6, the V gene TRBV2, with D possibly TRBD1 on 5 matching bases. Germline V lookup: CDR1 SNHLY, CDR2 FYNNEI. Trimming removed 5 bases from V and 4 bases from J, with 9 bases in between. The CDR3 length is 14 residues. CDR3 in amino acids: CASSRQTYNSPLHF. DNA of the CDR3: TGTGCCAGCAGTCGACAGACTTATAATTCACCCCTCCACTTT.

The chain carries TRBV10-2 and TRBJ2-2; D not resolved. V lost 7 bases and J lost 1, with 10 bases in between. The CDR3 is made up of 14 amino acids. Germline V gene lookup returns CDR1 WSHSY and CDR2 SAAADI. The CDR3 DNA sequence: TGCGCCAGCACTCCCGGTAGGAACACCGGGGAGCTGTTTTTT. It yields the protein CASTPGRNTGELFF.

CDR3 DNA: TGTGCCAGCAGCCGCGGGACTAGCGGGATCCGGAAGGGGTATGAGCAGTTCTTC. Protein product: CASSRGTSGIRKGYEQFF. The chain links TRBV9 to TRBJ2-1; TRBD2 matches 13 bases. Trimming at V came to 4 bases and at J to 8 bases, leaving 15 bases not matched to a gene. Germline-derived CDR1 and CDR2 are SGDLS and YYNGEE. CDR3 length: 18 amino acids. Drawing the rest from reference TRBV9 and TRBJ2-1, the complete variable domain is DSGVTQTPKHLITATGQRVTLRCSPRSGDLSVYWYQQSLDQGLQFLIQYYNGEERAKGNILERFSAQQFPDLHSELNLSSLELGDSALYFCASSRGTSGIRKGYEQFFGPGTRLTVL.

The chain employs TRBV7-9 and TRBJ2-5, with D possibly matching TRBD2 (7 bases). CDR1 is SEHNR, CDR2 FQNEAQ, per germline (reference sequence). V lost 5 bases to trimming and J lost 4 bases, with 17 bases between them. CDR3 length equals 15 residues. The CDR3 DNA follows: TGTGCCAGCAGCCGTGTAGGGGGGGCCGGAGAGACCCAGTACTTC. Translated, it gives CASSRVGGAGETQYF.

The CDR3 nucleotides read TGCGCCAGCAGGCGACAGGGGAACGCCCTAGATACGCAGTATTTT. Its protein product is CASRRQGNALDTQYF. The chain has TRBV5-1 and TRBJ2-3; 8 bases agree with TRBD1. The V segment lost 5 bases and the J segment 5 bases; nucleotides outside the gene matches: 10. From germline, CDR1 is SGHRS and CDR2 YFSETQ. This CDR3 has 15 amino acids.

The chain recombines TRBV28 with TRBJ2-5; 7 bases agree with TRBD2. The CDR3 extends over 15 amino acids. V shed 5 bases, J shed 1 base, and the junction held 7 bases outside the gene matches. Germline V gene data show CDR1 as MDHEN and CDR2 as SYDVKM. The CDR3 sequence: CASSDIGTTQETQYF. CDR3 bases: TGTGCCAGCAGTGACATAGGGACTACCCAAGAGACCCAGTACTTC.

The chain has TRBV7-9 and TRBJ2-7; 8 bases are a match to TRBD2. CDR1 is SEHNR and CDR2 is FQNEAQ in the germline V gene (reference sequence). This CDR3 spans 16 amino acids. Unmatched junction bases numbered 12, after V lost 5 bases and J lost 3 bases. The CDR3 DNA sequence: TGTGCCAGCAGCCCGGGACCGGAACGGGGGGGCTACGAGCAGTACTTC. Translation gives CASSPGPERGGYEQYF.

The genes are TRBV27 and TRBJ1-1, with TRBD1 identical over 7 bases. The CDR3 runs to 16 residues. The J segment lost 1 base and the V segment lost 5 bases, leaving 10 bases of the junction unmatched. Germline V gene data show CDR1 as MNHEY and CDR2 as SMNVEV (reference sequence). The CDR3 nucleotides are TGTGCCAGCAGTCCTTGGACAGGTCCTACGAACACTGAAGCTTTCTTT. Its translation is CASSPWTGPTNTEAFF.

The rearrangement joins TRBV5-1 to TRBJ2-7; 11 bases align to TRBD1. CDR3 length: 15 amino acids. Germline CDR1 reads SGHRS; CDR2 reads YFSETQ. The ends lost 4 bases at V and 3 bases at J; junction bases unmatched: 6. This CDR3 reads CASSLGTGGVYEQYF. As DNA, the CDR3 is TGCGCCAGCAGCCTCGGGACAGGGGGTGTCTACGAGCAGTACTTC.

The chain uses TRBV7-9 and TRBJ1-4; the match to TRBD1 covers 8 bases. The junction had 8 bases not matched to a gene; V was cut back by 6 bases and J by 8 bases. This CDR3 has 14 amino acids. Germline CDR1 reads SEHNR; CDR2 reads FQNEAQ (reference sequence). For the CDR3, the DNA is TGTGCCAGCAGTTATGGGACAGGCGGCGAAAAACTGTTTTTT. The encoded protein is CASSYGTGGEKLFF.

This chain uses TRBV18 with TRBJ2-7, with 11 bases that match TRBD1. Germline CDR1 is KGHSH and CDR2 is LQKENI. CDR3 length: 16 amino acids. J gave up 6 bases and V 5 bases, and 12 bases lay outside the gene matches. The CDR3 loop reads CASSGDRGATFPEQYF. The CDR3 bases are TGTGCCAGCTCAGGGGACAGGGGGGCGACCTTTCCCGAGCAGTACTTC. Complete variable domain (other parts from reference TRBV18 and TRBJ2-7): NAGVMQNPRHLVRRRGQEARLRCSPMKGHSHVYWYRQLPEEGLKFMVYLQKENIIDESGMPKERFSAEFPKEGPSILRIQQVVRGDSAAYFCASSGDRGATFPEQYFGPGTRLTVT.

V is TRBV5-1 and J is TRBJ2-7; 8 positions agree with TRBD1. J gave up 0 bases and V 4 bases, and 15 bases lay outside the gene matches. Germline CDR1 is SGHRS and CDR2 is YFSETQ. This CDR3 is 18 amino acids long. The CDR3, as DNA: TGCGCCAGCAGCACCCGGGACAGGTCTAGGGCTAGCTCCTACGAGCAGTACTTC. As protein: CASSTRDRSRASSYEQYF.

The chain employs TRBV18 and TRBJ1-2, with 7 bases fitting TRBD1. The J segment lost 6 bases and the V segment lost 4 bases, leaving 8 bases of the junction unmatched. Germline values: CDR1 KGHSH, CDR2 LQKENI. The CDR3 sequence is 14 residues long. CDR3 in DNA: TGTGCCAGCTCACGCACAGGGGAGAGGAATGGCTACACCTTC. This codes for CASSRTGERNGYTF.

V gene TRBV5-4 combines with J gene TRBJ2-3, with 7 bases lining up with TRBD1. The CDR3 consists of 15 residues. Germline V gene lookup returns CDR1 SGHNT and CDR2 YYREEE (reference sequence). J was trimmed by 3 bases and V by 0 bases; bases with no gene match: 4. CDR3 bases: TGTGCCAGCAGCTTGGGACAGGGTTGGACAGATACGCAGTATTTT. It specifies CASSLGQGWTDTQYF.

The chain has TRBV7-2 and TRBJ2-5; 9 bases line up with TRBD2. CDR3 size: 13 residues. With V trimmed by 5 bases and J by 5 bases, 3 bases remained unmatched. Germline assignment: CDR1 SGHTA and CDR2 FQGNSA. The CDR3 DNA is TGTGCCAGCAGCAGCGGGAGGTCGGAGACCCAGTACTTC. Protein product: CASSSGRSETQYF.

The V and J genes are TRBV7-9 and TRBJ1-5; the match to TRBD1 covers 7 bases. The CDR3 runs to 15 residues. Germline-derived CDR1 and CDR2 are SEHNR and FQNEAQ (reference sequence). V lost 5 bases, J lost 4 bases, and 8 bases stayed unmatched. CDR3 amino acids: CASSRRGTDNQPQHF. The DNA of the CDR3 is TGTGCCAGCAGCCGACGCGGGACAGATAATCAGCCCCAGCATTTT. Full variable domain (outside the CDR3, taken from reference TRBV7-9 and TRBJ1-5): DTGVSQNPRHKITKRGQNVTFRCDPISEHNRLYWYRQTLGQGPEFLTYFQNEAQLEKSRLLSDRFSAERPKGSFSTLEIQRTEQGDSAMYLCASSRRGTDNQPQHFGDGTRLSIL.

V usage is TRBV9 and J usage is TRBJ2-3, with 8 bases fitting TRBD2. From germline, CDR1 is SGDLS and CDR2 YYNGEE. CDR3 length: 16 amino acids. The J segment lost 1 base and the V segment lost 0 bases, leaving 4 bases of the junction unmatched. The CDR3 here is CASSVEELAGTDTQYF. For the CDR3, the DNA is TGTGCCAGCAGCGTAGAGGAACTAGCGGGCACAGATACGCAGTATTTT.

The CDR3 loop is CAWMKEAAEAFF. The CDR3, as DNA: TGTGCCTGGATGAAGGAAGCGGCTGAAGCTTTCTTT. The V and J genes are TRBV30 and TRBJ1-1; no reliable D call. The length of the CDR3 is 12 residues. Germline loops: CDR1 GTSNPN, CDR2 SVGIG (reference sequence). V was cut by 4 bases and J by 6 bases, with 12 bases left in between. Complete variable domain (other parts from reference TRBV30 and TRBJ1-1): SQTIHQWPATLVQPVGSPLSLECTVEGTSNPNLYWYRQAAGRGLQLLFYSVGIGQISSEVPQNLSASRPQDRQFILSSKKLLLSDSGFYLCAWMKEAAEAFFGQGTRLTVV.

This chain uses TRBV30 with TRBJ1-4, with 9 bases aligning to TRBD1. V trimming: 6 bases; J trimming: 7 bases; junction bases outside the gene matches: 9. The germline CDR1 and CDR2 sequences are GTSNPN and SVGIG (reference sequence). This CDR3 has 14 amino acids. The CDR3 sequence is CACTLGQGAEKLFF. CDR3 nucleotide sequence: TGTGCCTGTACGTTGGGACAGGGCGCTGAAAAACTGTTTTTT.

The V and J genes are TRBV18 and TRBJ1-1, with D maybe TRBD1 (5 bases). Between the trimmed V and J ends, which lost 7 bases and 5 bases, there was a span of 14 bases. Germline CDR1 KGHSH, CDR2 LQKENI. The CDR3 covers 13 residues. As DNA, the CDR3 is TGTGCCAGCTTAATCCGACAGAGGACTGAAGCTTTCTTT. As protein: CASLIRQRTEAFF.

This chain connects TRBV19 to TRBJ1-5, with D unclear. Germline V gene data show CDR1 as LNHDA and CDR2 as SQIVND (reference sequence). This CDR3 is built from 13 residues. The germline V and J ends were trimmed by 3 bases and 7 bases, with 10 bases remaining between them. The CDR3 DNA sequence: TGTGCCAGTAGTATTAGCATTCTACAGCCCCAGCATTTT. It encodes CASSISILQPQHF. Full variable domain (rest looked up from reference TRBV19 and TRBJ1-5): DGGITQSPKYLFRKEGQNVTLSCEQNLNHDAMYWYRQDPGQGLRLIYYSQIVNDFQKGDIAEGYSVSREKKESFPLTVTSAQKNPTAFYLCASSISILQPQHFGDGTRLSIL.

The CDR3 coding sequence is TGCGCCAGCAGTGATAGTCTAGCGGGAGGAGACAATGAGCAGTTCTTC. This codes for CASSDSLAGGDNEQFF. V usage is TRBV10-1 and J usage is TRBJ2-1, with 11 positions matching TRBD2. The germline V gene has CDR1 WNHNN and CDR2 SYGVQD (reference sequence). The trim removed 3 bases at V and 5 bases at J, leaving 6 bases unmatched. The CDR3 covers 16 residues.